These T cell receptor beta chains were read from a single sample in a study of shared clonotypes between healthy human individuals. Measured with immunoSEQ multiplex PCR; TCRdb has only the in-frame clones, and not every one. The data contain fewer than 130,000 clones, approximately 65% of them singletons. Sample: memory CD8+ T cells sorted from blood. Receptors were obtained from a woman in her 30s in good health. Each CDR3 is given with its conserved first and last residue. The order of the fields is J gene, V gene, CDR3 protein.

TRBJ2-7 TRBV11-2 CASSLVSGDLEQYF
TRBJ1-2 TRBV4-2 CASSLDNLGTGRYGYTF
TRBJ2-3 TRBV7-8 CASSLVETSGRARYTQYF
TRBJ2-3 TRBV27 CASSTRTRLTDTQYF
TRBJ2-2 TRBV4-2 CATSTGLDNTGELFF
TRBJ1-3 TRBV7-7 CASSLGPARDSGNTIYF
TRBJ2-7 TRBV28 CASSFRGGQAYYEQYF
TRBJ2-7 TRBV5-1 CASSLESGRTYEQYF
TRBJ2-1 TRBV5-1 CASSSLAVLYNEQFF
TRBJ1-2 TRBV4-1 CASSQEYGFLYYGYTF
TRBJ2-7 TRBV19 CASSRLAGSYEQYF
TRBJ2-2 TRBV19 CASSPTSRTSITGELFF
TRBJ2-1 TRBV5-1 CASSFFVGGAMVEQFF
TRBJ1-1 TRBV29-1 CSVEENTGQGAFF
TRBJ1-5 TRBV7-9 CASSFGTAPNQPQHF
TRBJ2-7 TRBV27 CASSGGAAYEQYF
TRBJ2-7 TRBV27 CASSLHSYSYEQYF
TRBJ2-1 TRBV28 CASSGGESRVYNEQFF
TRBJ2-3 TRBV14 CASSQVQGWTDTQYF
TRBJ2-5 TRBV6-1 CASSEGNRVWETQYF
TRBJ2-1 TRBV28 CASSSTSGRLYNEQFF
TRBJ1-1 TRBV6-4 CASSDDPGKVTEAFF